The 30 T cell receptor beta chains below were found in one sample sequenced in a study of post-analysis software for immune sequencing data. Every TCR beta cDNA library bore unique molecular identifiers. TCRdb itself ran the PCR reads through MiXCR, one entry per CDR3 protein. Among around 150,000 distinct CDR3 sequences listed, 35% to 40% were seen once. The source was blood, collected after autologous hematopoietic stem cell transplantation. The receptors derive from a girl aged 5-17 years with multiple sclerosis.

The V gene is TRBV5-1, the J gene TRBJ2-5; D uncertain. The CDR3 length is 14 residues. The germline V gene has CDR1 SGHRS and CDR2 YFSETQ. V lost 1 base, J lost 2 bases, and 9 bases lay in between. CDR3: CASSLLLQQETQYF. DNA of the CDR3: TGCGCCAGCAGCTTGTTGTTGCAGCAAGAGACCCAGTACTTC.

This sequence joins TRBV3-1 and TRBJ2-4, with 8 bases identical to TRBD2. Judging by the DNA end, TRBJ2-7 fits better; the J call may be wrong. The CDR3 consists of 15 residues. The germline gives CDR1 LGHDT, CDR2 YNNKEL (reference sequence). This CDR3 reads CASSQGAGETHEQYF. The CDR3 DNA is TGTGCCAGCAGCCAAGGAGCGGGAGAAACCCACGAGCAGTACTTC.

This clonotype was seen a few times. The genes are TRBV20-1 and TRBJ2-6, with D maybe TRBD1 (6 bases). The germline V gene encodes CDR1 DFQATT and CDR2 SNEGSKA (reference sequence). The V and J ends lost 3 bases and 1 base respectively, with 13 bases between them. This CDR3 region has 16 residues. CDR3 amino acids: CSASAGGASGANVLTF. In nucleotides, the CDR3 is TGCAGTGCTAGCGCTGGGGGCGCGTCTGGGGCCAACGTCCTGACTTTC.

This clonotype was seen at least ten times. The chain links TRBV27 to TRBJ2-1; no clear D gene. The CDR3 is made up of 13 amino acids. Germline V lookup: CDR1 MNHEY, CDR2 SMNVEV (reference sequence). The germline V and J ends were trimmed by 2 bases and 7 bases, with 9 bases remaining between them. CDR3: CASSLGTTNEQFF. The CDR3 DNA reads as TGTGCCAGCAGTTTAGGCACAACAAATGAGCAGTTCTTC.

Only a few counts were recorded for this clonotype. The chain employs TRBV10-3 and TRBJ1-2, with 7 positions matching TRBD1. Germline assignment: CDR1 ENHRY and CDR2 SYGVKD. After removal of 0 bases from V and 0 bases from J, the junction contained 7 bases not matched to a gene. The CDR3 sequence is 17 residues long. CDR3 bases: TGTGCCATCAGTGAGTCGAGGGACAGTCTCACTAACTATGGCTACACCTTC. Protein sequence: CAISESRDSLTNYGYTF.

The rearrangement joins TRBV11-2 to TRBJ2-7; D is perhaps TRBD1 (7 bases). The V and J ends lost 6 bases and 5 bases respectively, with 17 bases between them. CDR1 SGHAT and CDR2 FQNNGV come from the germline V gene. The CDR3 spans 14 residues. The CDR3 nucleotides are TGTGCCAGCAGGATGACAGGAGGGGGCCACGAGCAGTACTTC. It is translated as CASRMTGGGHEQYF.

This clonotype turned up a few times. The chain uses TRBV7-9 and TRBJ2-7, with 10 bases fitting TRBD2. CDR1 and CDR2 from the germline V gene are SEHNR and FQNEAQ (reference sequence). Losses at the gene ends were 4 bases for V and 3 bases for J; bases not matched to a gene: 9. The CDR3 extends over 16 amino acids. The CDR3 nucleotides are TGTGCCAGCAGCTCACCTCCTCTAGCGGGAGTCTACGAGCAGTACTTC. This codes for CASSSPPLAGVYEQYF.

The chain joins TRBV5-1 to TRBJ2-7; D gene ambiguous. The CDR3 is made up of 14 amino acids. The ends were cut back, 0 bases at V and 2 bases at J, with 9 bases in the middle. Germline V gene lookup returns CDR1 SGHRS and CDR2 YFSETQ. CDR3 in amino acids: CASSLGGRTYEQYF. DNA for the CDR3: TGCGCCAGCAGCTTGGGTGGCAGAACCTACGAGCAGTACTTC.

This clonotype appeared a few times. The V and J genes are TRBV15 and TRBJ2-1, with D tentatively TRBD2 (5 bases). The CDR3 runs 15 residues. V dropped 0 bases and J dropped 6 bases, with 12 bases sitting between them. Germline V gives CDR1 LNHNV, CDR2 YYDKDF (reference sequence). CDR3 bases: TGTGCCACCAGCAGAGATAATCACGCGGGCAATGAGCAGTTCTTC. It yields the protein CATSRDNHAGNEQFF.

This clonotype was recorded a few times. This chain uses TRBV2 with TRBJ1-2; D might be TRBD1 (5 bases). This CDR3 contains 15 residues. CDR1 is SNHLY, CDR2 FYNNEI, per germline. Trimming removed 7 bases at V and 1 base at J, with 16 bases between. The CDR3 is CASNDPRTNNYGYTF. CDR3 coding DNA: TGTGCCAGCAATGACCCGCGGACAAATAACTATGGCTACACCTTC.

The CDR3 sequence is CASSQDPGDREPQHF. DNA of the CDR3: TGCGCCAGCAGCCAAGATCCAGGGGACAGAGAGCCCCAGCATTTT. This sequence joins TRBV4-3 and TRBJ1-5; 7 bases line up with TRBD1. The CDR3 length is 15 residues. Germline loops: CDR1 LGHNA, CDR2 YSLEER. V dropped 0 bases and J dropped 8; count of bases not matched to a gene: 7.

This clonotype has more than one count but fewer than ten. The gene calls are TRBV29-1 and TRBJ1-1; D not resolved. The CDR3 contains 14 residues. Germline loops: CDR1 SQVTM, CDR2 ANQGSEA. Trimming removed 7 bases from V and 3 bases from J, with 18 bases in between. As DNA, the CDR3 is TGCAGCGCTGCCCCGGGCCAAGCGGACACTGAAGCTTTCTTT. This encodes CSAAPGQADTEAFF.

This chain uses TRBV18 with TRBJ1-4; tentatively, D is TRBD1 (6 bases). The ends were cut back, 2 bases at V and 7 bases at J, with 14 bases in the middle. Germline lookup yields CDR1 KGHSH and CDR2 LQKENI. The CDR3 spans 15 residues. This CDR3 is CASSPSTGASEKLFF. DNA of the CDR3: TGTGCCAGCTCACCAAGTACGGGGGCGAGTGAAAAACTGTTTTTT. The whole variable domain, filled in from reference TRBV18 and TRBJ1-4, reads NAGVMQNPRHLVRRRGQEARLRCSPMKGHSHVYWYRQLPEEGLKFMVYLQKENIIDESGMPKERFSAEFPKEGPSILRIQQVVRGDSAAYFCASSPSTGASEKLFFGSGTQLSVL.

The CDR3 here is CASSRGTGDIYEQYF. The CDR3 DNA follows: TGTGCCAGCAGCCGCGGAACAGGGGACATCTACGAGCAGTACTTC. The chain links TRBV16 to TRBJ2-7, with 7 nucleotides matching TRBD1. The CDR3 runs to 15 residues. Germline V CDR1 and CDR2: KGHSY, FQNENV. V dropped 4 bases and J dropped 3; count of bases not matched to a gene: 9.

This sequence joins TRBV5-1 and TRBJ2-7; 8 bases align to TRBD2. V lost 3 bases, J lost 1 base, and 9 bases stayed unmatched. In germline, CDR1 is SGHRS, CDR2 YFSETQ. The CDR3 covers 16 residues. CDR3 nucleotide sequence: TGCGCCAGCAGCTCCTTAGCGGGACCCGATTCCTACGAGCAGTACTTC. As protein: CASSSLAGPDSYEQYF.

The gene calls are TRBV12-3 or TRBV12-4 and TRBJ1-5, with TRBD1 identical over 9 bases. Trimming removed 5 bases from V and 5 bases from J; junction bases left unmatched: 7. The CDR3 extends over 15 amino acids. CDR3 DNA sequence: TGTGCCAGCAGTACCCGACAGGGGGGTGATCAGCCCCAGCATTTT. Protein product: CASSTRQGGDQPQHF.

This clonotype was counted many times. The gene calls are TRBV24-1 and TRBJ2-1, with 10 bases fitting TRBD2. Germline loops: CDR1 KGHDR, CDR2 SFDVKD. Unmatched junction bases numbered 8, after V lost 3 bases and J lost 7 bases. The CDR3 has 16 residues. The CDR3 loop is CATSDGTSGKWNEQFF. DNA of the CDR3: TGTGCCACCAGTGATGGTACTAGCGGGAAATGGAATGAGCAGTTCTTC.

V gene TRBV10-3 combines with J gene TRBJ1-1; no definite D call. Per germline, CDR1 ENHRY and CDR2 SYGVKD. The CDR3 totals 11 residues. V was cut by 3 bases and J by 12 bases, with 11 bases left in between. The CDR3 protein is CAISDRPDPFF. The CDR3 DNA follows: TGTGCCATCAGTGATCGGCCAGATCCTTTCTTT.

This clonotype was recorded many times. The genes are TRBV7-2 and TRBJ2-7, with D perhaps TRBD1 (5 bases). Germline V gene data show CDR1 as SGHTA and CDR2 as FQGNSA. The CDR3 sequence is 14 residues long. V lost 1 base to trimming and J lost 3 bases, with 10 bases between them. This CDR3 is CASSLDHQGYEQYF. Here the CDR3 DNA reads TGTGCCAGCAGCTTAGATCATCAGGGCTACGAGCAGTACTTC.

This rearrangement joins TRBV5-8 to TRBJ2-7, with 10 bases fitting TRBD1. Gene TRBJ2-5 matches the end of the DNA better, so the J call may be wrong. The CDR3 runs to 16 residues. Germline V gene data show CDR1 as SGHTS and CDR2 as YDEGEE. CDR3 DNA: TGTGCCAGCAGCTTGGAAGGGACAGGGGTTTTGGAGACCCAGTACTTC. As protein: CASSLEGTGVLETQYF.

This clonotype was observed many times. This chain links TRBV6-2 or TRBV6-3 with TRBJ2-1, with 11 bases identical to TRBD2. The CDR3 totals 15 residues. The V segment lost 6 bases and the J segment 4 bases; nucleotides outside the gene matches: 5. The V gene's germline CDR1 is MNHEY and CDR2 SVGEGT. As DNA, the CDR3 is TGTGCCAGCAGCCTAACTAGCGGGGGTTACAATGAGCAGTTCTTC. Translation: CASSLTSGGYNEQFF.

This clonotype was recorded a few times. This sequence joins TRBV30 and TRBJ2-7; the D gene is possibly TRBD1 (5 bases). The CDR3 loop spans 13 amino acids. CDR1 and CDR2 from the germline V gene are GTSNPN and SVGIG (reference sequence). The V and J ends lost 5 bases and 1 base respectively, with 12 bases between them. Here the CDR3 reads CAWGRQGSYEQYF. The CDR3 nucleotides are TGTGCCTGGGGCCGGCAGGGTTCCTACGAGCAGTACTTC.

CDR3 sequence: CASSARTGRNSPLHF. The CDR3 DNA sequence: TGTGCCAGCAGCGCCCGGACAGGGAGGAATTCACCCCTCCACTTT. V usage is TRBV7-2 and J usage is TRBJ1-6, with 8 bases identical to TRBD1. V shed 5 bases and J 7 bases; nucleotides not matched to a gene: 7. Looked up from germline, CDR1 is SGHTA and CDR2 is FQGNSA. This CDR3 is 15 amino acids long.

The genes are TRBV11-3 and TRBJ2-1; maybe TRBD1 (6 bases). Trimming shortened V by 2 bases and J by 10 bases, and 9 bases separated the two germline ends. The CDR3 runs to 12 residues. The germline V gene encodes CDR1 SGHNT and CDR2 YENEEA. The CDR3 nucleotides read TGTGCCAGCAGCTTAAGGGACACCGAGCAGTTCTTC. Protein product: CASSLRDTEQFF.

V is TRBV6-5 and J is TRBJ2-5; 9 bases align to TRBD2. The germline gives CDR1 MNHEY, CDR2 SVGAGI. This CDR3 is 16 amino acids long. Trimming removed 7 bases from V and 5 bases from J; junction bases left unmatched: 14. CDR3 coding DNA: TGTGCCAGCAACAAGGGGGCTAGCGGGGCGAGGGAGACCCAGTACTTC. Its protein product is CASNKGASGARETQYF.

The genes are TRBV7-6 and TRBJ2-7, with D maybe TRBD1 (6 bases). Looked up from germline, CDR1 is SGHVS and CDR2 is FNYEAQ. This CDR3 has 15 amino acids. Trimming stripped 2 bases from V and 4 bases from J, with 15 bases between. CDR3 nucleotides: TGTGCCAGCAGCTTAAGGGACACATTTCCTTACGAGCAGTACTTC. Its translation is CASSLRDTFPYEQYF.

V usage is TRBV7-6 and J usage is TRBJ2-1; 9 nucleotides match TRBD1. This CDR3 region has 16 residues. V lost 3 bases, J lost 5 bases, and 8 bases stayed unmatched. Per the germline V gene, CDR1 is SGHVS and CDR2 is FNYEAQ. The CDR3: CASSLGPGQGNNEQFF. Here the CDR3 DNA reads TGTGCCAGCAGCTTGGGACCGGGACAGGGTAACAATGAGCAGTTCTTC.

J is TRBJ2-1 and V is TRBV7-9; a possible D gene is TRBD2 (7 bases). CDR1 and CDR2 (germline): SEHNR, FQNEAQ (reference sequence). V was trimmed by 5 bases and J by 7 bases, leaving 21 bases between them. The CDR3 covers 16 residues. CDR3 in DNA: TGTGCCAGCAGCCCTCTCGGGGGCGGGAGCATTAATGAGCAGTTCTTC. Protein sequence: CASSPLGGGSINEQFF.

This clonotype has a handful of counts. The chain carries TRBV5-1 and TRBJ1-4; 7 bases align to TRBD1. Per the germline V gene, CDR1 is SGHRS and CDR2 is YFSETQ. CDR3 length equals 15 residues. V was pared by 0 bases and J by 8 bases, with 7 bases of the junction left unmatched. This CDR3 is CASSLANRGGEKLFF. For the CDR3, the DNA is TGCGCCAGCAGCTTGGCCAACAGGGGTGGCGAAAAACTGTTTTTT.

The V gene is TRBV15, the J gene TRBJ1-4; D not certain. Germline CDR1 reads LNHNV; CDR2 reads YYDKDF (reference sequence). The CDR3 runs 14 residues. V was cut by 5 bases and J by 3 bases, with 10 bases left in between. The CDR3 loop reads CATSLRLANEKLFF. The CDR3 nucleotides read TGTGCCACCAGCCTCAGGTTGGCTAATGAAAAACTGTTTTTT. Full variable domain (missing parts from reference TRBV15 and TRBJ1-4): DAMVIQNPRYQVTQFGKPVTLSCSQTLNHNVMYWYQQKSSQAPKLLFHYYDKDFNNEADTPDNFQSRRPNTSFCFLDIRSPGLGDTAMYLCATSLRLANEKLFFGSGTQLSVL.